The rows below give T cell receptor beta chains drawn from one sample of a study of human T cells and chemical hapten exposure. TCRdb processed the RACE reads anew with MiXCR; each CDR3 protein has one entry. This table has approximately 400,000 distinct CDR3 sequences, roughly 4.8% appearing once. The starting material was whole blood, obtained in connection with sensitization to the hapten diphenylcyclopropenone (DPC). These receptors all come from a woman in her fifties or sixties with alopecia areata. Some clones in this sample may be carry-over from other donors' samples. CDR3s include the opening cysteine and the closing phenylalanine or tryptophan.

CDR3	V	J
CASSSTAVDTEAFF	TRBV7-9	TRBJ1-1
CASSLGIAGGREQYF	TRBV11-2	TRBJ2-7
CASSQMTWGRHTEAFF	TRBV14	TRBJ1-1
CASSKAGGGTDTQYF	TRBV21-1	TRBJ2-3
CASSYSAPETQYF	TRBV6-2/TRBV6-3	TRBJ2-5
CASRWGIGGYTF	TRBV5-1	TRBJ1-2
CASSPGLAGAHEQFF	TRBV7-9	TRBJ2-1
CASSPPPGQGEKLFF	TRBV27	TRBJ1-4
CASSYSISPGQYF	TRBV6-2/TRBV6-3	TRBJ2-4
CASSQDGQGAHGYTF	TRBV3-1	TRBJ1-2
CAIRGAGGHYEQYF	TRBV10-3	TRBJ2-7
CASKSRGLAAYDTQYF	TRBV12-3/TRBV12-4	TRBJ2-3
CASSLGGYNQPQHF	TRBV5-6	TRBJ1-5
CASSQDRMDTQYF	TRBV4-2	TRBJ2-3
CASTRPYGNEQFF	TRBV2	TRBJ2-1
CASSPRDGDYNEQFF	TRBV7-2	TRBJ2-1
CASSLGPLGEETQYF	TRBV13	TRBJ2-5
CATSSPGRTQGELFF	TRBV24-1	TRBJ2-2
CASSEGAPEAFF	TRBV25-1	TRBJ1-1
CSARKGTVNDSPLHF	TRBV20-1	TRBJ1-6
CASLWRYEQFF	TRBV6-2/TRBV6-3	TRBJ2-1
CASSQQRLAASTDTQYF	TRBV4-3	TRBJ2-3
CASSEYRGASTTEAFF	TRBV5-6	TRBJ1-1
CASSYLLDTDTQYF	TRBV6-5	TRBJ2-3
CASSIVFETGGDGYTF	TRBV19	TRBJ1-2
CASSFDQNIQYF	TRBV12-3/TRBV12-4	TRBJ2-4
CASSPRQSGGTDTQYF	TRBV9	TRBJ2-3
CASSMTGGGETQYF	TRBV7-9	TRBJ2-5
CASSQDEGYTEAFF	TRBV4-2	TRBJ1-1
CSVGTGALYGYTF	TRBV29-1	TRBJ1-2
CAWSVGPQPQHF	TRBV30	TRBJ1-5
CASSQGGANNQPQHF	TRBV25-1	TRBJ1-5
CASSPPQGYGYTF	TRBV18	TRBJ1-2
CASSGISGGLYNEQFF	TRBV7-9	TRBJ2-1
CASSQGPSVSYNEQFF	TRBV4-2	TRBJ2-1
CASSQSLGSTDTQYF	TRBV4-3	TRBJ2-3
CASSTDRGRGNDNEQFF	TRBV5-4	TRBJ2-1
CASSLEGGRGLQEQYF	TRBV7-6	TRBJ2-7
CASSLAAALGSPLHF	TRBV7-2	TRBJ1-6
CASSVGSKSTDTQYF	TRBV9	TRBJ2-3
CASSPTGSWTEAFF	TRBV11-2	TRBJ1-1
CAASSSGRNNEQFF	TRBV24-1	TRBJ2-1
CSARVMAGDAYNEQFF	TRBV20-1	TRBJ2-1
CASRGGRGASYEQYF	TRBV2	TRBJ2-7
CASSSPPRGRDNQPQHF	TRBV5-1	TRBJ1-5
CSATVPGRPNGEQYF	TRBV20-1	TRBJ2-7
CATSPGQGSPGANVLTF	TRBV19	TRBJ2-6
CASSSGPLSTDTQYF	TRBV7-3	TRBJ2-3
CASTETGAYNEQFF	TRBV6-2/TRBV6-3	TRBJ2-1
CASSPRGTGELFF	TRBV6-2/TRBV6-3	TRBJ2-2
CAISARDDDLTF	TRBV10-3	TRBJ2-6
CSARDKGYEQFF	TRBV20-1	TRBJ2-1
CASVLQGITGELFF	TRBV7-9	TRBJ2-2
CASSLEGQVDEQYF	TRBV5-1	TRBJ2-7